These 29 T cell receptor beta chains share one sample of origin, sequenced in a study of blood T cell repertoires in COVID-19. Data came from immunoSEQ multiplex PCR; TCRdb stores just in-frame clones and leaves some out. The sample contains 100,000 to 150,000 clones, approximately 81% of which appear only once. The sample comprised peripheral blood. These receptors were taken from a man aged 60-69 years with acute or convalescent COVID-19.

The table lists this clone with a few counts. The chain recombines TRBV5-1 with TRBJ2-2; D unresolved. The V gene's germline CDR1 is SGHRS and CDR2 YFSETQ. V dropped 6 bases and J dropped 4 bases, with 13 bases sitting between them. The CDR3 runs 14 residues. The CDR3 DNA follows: TGCGCCAGCATGGGTATAGCTTCCACCGGGGAGCTGTTTTTT. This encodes CASMGIASTGELFF.

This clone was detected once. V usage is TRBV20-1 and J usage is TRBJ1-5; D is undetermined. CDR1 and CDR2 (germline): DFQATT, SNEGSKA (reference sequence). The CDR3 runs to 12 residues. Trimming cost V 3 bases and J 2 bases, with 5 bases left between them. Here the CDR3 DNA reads TGCAGTGCTAGTCAGGGCAATCAGCCCCAGCATTTT. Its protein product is CSASQGNQPQHF.

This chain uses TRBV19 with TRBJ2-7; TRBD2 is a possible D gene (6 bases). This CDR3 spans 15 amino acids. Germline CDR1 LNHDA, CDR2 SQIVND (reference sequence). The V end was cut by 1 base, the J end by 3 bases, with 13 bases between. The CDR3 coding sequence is TGTGCCAGTAGTATAGGCGGAGGGAATCGCTACGAGCAGTACTTC. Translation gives CASSIGGGNRYEQYF.

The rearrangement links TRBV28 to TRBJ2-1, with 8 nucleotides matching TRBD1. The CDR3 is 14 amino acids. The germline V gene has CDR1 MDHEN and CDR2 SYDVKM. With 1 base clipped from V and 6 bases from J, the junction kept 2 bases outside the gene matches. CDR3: CASSLSDRGNEQFF. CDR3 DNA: TGTGCCAGCAGTTTATCTGACAGGGGCAATGAGCAGTTCTTC.

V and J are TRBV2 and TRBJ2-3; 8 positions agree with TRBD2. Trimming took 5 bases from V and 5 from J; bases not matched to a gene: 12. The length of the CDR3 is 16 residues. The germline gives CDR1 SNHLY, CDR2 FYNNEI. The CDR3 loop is CASSFVRGGRGDTQYF. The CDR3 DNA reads TGTGCCAGCAGTTTCGTACGGGGGGGCCGAGGAGATACGCAGTATTTT.

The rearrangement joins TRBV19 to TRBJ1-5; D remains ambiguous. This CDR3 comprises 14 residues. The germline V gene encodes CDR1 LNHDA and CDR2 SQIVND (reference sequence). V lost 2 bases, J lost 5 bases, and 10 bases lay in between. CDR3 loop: CASSIRAGDQPQHF. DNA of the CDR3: TGTGCCAGTAGTATAAGGGCCGGGGATCAGCCCCAGCATTTT.

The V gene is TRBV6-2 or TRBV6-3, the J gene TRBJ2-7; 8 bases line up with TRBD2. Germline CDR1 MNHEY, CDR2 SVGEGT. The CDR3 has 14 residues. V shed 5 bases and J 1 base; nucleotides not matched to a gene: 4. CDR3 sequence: CASSVAGLSYEQYF. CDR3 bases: TGTGCCAGCAGTGTAGCGGGGCTTTCCTACGAGCAGTACTTC.

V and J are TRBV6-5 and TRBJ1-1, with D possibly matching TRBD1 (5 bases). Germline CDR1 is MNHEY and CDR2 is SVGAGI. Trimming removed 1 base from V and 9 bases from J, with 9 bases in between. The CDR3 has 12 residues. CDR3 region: CASSYLTGKAFF. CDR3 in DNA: TGTGCCAGCAGTTACTTAACAGGAAAAGCTTTCTTT.

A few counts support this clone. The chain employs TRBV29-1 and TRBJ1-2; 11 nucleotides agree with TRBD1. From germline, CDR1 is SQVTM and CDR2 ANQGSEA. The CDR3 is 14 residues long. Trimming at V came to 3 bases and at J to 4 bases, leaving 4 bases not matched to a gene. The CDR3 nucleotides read TGCAGCGTTGAGAGGACAGGGGGCGTCTATGGCTACACCTTC. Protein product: CSVERTGGVYGYTF.

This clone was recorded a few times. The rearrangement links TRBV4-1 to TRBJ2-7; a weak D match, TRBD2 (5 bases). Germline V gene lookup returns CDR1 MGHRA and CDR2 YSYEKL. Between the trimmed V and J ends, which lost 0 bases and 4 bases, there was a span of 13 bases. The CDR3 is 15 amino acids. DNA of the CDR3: TGCGCCAGCAGCCAAGAAAGAATTACGGGGTACGAGCAGTACTTC. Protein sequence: CASSQERITGYEQYF.

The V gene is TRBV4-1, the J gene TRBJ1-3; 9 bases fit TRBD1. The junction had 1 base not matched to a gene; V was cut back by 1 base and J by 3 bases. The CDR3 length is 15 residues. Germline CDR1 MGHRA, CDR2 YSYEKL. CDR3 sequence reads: CASSQVDRGGNTIYF. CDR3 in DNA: TGCGCCAGCAGCCAAGTGGACAGGGGTGGAAACACCATATATTTT.

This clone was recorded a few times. CDR3 sequence reads: CASSSDRGGGTGELFF. The CDR3 DNA follows: TGCGCCAGCAGTTCGGACAGGGGCGGAGGCACCGGGGAGCTGTTTTTT. The rearrangement joins TRBV10-1 to TRBJ2-2; 9 nucleotides align to TRBD1. Germline loops: CDR1 WNHNN, CDR2 SYGVQD (reference sequence). The V and J ends lost 5 bases and 4 bases, in that order; junction bases with no gene match: 8. This CDR3 is built from 16 residues.

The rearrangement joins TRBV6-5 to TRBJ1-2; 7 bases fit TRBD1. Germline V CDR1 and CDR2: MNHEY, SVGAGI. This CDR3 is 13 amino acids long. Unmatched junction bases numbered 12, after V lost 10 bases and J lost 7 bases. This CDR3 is CANRRKRQGGYTF. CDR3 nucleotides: TGTGCCAACAGGAGAAAGCGACAGGGTGGCTACACCTTC.

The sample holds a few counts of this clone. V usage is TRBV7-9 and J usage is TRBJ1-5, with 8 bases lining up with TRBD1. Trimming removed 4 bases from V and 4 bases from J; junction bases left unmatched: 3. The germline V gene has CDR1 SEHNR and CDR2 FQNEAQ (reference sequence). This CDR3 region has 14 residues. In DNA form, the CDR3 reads TGTGCCAGCAGCTCTGGACAGGGTAATCAGCCCCAGCATTTT. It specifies CASSSGQGNQPQHF.

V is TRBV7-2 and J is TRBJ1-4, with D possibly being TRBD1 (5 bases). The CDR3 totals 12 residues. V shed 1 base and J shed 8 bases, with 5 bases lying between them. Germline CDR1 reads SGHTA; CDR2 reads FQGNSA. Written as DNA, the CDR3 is TGTGCCAGCAGCTTAGACAGGGAAAAACTGTTTTTT. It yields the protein CASSLDREKLFF.

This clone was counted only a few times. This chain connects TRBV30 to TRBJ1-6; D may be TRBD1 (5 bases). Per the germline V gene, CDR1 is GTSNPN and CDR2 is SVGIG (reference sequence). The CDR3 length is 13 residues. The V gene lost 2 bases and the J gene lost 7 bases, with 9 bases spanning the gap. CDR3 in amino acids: CAWSSGGNSPLHF. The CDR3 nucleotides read TGTGCCTGGAGTAGCGGGGGGAATTCACCCCTCCACTTT. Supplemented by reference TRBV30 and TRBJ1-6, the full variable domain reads SQTIHQWPATLVQPVGSPLSLECTVEGTSNPNLYWYRQAAGRGLQLLFYSVGIGQISSEVPQNLSASRPQDRQFILSSKKLLLSDSGFYLCAWSSGGNSPLHFGNGTRLTVT.

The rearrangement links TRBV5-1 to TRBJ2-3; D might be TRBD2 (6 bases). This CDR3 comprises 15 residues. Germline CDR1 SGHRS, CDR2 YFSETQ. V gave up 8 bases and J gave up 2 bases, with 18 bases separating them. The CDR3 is CASSEARGITDTQYF. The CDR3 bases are TGCGCCAGTTCCGAGGCGCGGGGCATCACAGATACGCAGTATTTT.

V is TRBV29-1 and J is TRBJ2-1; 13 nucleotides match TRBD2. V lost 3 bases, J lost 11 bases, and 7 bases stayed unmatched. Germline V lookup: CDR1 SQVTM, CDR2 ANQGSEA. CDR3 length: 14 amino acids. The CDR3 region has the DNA TGCAGCGTTGAGAAACTAGCGGGAGGGTACAAGCAGTTCTTC. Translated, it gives CSVEKLAGGYKQFF.

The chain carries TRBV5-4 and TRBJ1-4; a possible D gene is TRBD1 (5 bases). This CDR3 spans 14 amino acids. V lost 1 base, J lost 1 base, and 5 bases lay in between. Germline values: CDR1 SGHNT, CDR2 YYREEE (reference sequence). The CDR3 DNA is TGTGCCAGCAGCTTGCAGGGAACTAATGAAAAACTGTTTTTT. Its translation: CASSLQGTNEKLFF.

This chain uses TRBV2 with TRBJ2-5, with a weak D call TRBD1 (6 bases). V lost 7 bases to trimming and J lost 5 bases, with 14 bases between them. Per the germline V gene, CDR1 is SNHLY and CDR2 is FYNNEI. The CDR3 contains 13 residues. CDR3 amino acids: CASILGGPETQYF. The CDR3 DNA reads TGTGCCAGCATCTTAGGGGGACCGGAGACCCAGTACTTC.

The CDR3 protein is CASSEKLGQALLRYGYTF. The DNA of the CDR3 is TGTGCCAGCAGTGAAAAATTGGGACAGGCGCTCCTTCGCTATGGCTACACCTTC. V gene TRBV6-4 combines with J gene TRBJ1-2, with 8 nucleotides matching TRBD1. V was clipped by 3 bases and J by 4 bases; unmatched bases: 16. Germline V gene data show CDR1 as MRHNA and CDR2 as SNTAGT. The CDR3 has 18 residues.

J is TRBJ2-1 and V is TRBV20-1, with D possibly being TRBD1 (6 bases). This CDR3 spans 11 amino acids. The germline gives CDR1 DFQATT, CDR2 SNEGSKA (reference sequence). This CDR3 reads CSGQLYNEQFF. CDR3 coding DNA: TGCAGCGGACAGTTGTACAATGAGCAGTTCTTC.

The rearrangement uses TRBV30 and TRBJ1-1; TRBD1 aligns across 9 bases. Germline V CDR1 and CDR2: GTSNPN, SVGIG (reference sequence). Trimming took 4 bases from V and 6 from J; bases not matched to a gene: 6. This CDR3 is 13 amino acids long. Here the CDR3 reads CAWIRQGGAEAFF. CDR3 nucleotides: TGTGCCTGGATCCGACAGGGGGGCGCTGAAGCTTTCTTT.

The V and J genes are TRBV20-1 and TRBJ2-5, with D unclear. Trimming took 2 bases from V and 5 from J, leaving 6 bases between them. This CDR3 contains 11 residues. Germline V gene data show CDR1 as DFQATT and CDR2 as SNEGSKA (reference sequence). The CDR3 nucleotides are TGCAGTGCTAGACAGGCCGAGACCCAGTACTTC. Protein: CSARQAETQYF.

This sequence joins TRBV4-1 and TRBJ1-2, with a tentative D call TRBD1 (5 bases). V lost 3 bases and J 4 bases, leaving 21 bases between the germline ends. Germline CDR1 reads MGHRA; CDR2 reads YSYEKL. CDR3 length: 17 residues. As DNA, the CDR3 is TGCGCCAGCAGCCAGACTAGTACCGGGACCCCTACCTATGGCTACACCTTC. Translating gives CASSQTSTGTPTYGYTF.

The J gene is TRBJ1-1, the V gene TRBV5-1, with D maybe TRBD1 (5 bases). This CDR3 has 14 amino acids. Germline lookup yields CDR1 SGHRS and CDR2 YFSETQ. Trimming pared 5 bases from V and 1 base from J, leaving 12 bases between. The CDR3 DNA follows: TGCGCCAGCAGTTACTGGACACCGAACACTGAAGCTTTCTTT. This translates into CASSYWTPNTEAFF.

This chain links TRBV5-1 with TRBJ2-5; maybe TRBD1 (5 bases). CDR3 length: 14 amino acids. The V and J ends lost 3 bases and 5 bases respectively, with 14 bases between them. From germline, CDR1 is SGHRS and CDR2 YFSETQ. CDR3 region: CASSSSRVLETQYF. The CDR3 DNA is TGCGCCAGCAGCTCGAGCAGGGTTTTGGAGACCCAGTACTTC.

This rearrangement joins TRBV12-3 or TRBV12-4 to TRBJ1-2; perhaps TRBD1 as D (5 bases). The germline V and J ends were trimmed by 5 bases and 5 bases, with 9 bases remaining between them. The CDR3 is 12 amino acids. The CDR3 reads CASSIEGYGYTF. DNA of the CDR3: TGTGCCAGCAGTATAGAGGGGTATGGCTACACCTTC.

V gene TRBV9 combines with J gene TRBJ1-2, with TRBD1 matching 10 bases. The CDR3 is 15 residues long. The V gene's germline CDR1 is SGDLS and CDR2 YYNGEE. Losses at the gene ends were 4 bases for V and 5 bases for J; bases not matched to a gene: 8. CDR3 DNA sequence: TGTGCCAGCAGCCCCCGACAGGGGGCGGAATATGGCTACACCTTC. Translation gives CASSPRQGAEYGYTF.